This entry lists 21 T cell receptor beta chains sequenced from one sample in a study of blood T cell repertoires in COVID-19. Assay used: immunoSEQ multiplex PCR; TCRdb lists only in-frame clones, some missing. The repertoire holds around 180,000 clones, with about 83% as singletons. The sequenced sample consisted of peripheral blood. These receptors all come from a human donor in a cohort sampled during active COVID-19.

On this clone: The junction and the germline gene differ at one end; a read error may be behind it. The genes are TRBV2 and TRBJ1-1, with TRBD1 identical over 8 bases. The germline CDR1 and CDR2 sequences are SNHLY and FYNNEI. The CDR3 is 12 residues long. Here the CDR3 reads CASRQQGAETFF. The CDR3 nucleotides read TGTGCCAGCAGACAGCAGGGGGCTGAAACTTTCTTT. The variable domain in full, completed from reference TRBV2 and TRBJ1-1, reads EPEVTQTPSHQVTQMGQEVILRCVPISNHLYFYWYRQILGQKVEFLVSFYNNEISEKSEIFDDQFSVERPDGSNFTLKIRSTKLEDSAMYFCASRQQGAETFFGQGTRLTVV.

This chain connects TRBV5-1 to TRBJ2-7; no reliable D call. The ends were cut back, 3 bases at V and 2 bases at J, with 15 bases in the middle. The germline gives CDR1 SGHRS, CDR2 YFSETQ. The CDR3 has 15 amino acids. The CDR3 spells CASSYRVGGPYEQYF. CDR3 coding DNA: TGCGCCAGCAGCTACCGGGTCGGTGGCCCCTACGAGCAGTACTTC.

The chain carries TRBV3-1 (or the pseudogene TRBV3-2) and TRBJ1-4; D call uncertain. V lost 4 bases to trimming and J lost 7 bases, with 10 bases between them. The CDR3 runs to 13 residues. In germline, CDR1 is LGHDT, CDR2 YNNKEL (reference sequence). Written as DNA, the CDR3 is TGTGCCAGCAGCCGGTCCGAGGGTGAAAAACTGTTTTTT. Its protein is CASSRSEGEKLFF.

The gene calls are TRBV6-5 and TRBJ2-7, with 10 nucleotides matching TRBD1. Trimming cost V 6 bases and J 5 bases; bases outside gene matches: 7. The CDR3 is made up of 14 amino acids. From germline, CDR1 is MNHEY and CDR2 SVGAGI. The CDR3 DNA reads as TGTGCCAGCAGAGCGACAGGGGGCAGGGACGAGCAGTACTTC. Translated, it gives CASRATGGRDEQYF.

The chain employs TRBV7-2 and TRBJ2-7, with TRBD2 matching over 15 bases. This CDR3 region has 14 residues. Unmatched junction bases numbered 3, after V lost 5 bases and J lost 7 bases. Germline CDR1 is SGHTA and CDR2 is FQGNSA. The CDR3 DNA sequence: TGTGCCAGCAGCAGGACTAGCGGGGGGGGTGAGCAGTACTTC. It specifies CASSRTSGGGEQYF.

The V and J genes are TRBV9 and TRBJ1-4; 9 bases match TRBD1. The CDR3 has 16 residues. Germline loops: CDR1 SGDLS, CDR2 YYNGEE. J was trimmed by 8 bases and V by 3 bases; bases with no gene match: 11. CDR3 sequence (DNA): TGTGCCAGCAGCGCGGGACAGGGCACGGCGGGAGAAAAACTGTTTTTT. It yields the protein CASSAGQGTAGEKLFF. Full variable domain (remainder filled in from reference TRBV9 and TRBJ1-4): DSGVTQTPKHLITATGQRVTLRCSPRSGDLSVYWYQQSLDQGLQFLIQYYNGEERAKGNILERFSAQQFPDLHSELNLSSLELGDSALYFCASSAGQGTAGEKLFFGSGTQLSVL.

This sequence joins TRBV29-1 and TRBJ2-7, with 9 bases identical to TRBD1. CDR3 length: 13 amino acids. V trimming: 7 bases; J trimming: 0 bases; junction bases outside the gene matches: 4. Germline-derived CDR1 and CDR2 are SQVTM and ANQGSEA. Here the CDR3 reads CSARQGGSYEQYF. The CDR3 bases are TGCAGCGCCCGACAGGGGGGCTCCTACGAGCAGTACTTC.

This clone was picked up one time. The gene calls are TRBV15 and TRBJ2-7; perhaps TRBD1 as D (5 bases). Trimming stripped 5 bases from V and 0 bases from J, with 8 bases between. The CDR3 has 13 amino acids. Per the germline V gene, CDR1 is LNHNV and CDR2 is YYDKDF (reference sequence). This chain's CDR3 is CATSPRDSYEQYF. CDR3 nucleotide sequence: TGTGCCACCAGCCCCAGGGACTCCTACGAGCAGTACTTC. The entire variable domain, with the rest obtained from reference TRBV15 and TRBJ2-7, is as follows: DAMVIQNPRYQVTQFGKPVTLSCSQTLNHNVMYWYQQKSSQAPKLLFHYYDKDFNNEADTPDNFQSRRPNTSFCFLDIRSPGLGDTAMYLCATSPRDSYEQYFGPGTRLTVT.

This clone was observed a handful of times. The genes are TRBV11-2 and TRBJ2-7, with 13 bases fitting TRBD2. With V trimmed by 1 base and J by 7 bases, 16 bases remained unmatched. The CDR3 is 19 residues long. The V gene's germline CDR1 is SGHAT and CDR2 FQNNGV. The DNA for the CDR3 is TGTGCCAGCAGCTTAGTTTTAAGGGTCGGACTAGCGGGAGTAGGGGAGCAGTACTTC. Translated: CASSLVLRVGLAGVGEQYF.

The CDR3 spells CSVAGARGPGDTQYF. CDR3 coding DNA: TGCAGCGTTGCGGGGGCCAGGGGGCCGGGAGATACGCAGTATTTT. The chain carries TRBV29-1 and TRBJ2-3; 8 nucleotides line up with TRBD1. The junction had 11 bases not matched to a gene; V was cut back by 4 bases and J by 5 bases. The CDR3 spans 15 residues. The germline V gene encodes CDR1 SQVTM and CDR2 ANQGSEA.

The chain carries TRBV7-8 and TRBJ1-3; 7 nucleotides agree with TRBD1. Germline V lookup: CDR1 SGHVS, CDR2 FQNEAQ. The V and J ends lost 4 bases and 0 bases, in that order; junction bases with no gene match: 6. The CDR3 has 16 amino acids. The CDR3 is CASSSGGLTSGNTIYF. CDR3 bases: TGTGCCAGCAGCTCAGGGGGGCTGACCTCTGGAAACACCATATATTTT.

The gene calls are TRBV7-2 and TRBJ2-1; TRBD2 aligns across 8 bases. Germline V gives CDR1 SGHTA, CDR2 FQGNSA. The length of the CDR3 is 15 residues. V lost 5 bases to trimming and J lost 0 bases; unmatched junction nucleotides: 3. The CDR3 region has the DNA TGTGCCAGCAGCCCTACTAGCGGCTCCTACAATGAGCAGTTCTTC. It encodes CASSPTSGSYNEQFF.

This clone was seen more than once but under ten times. The chain has TRBV27 and TRBJ2-7; D unresolved. Looked up from germline, CDR1 is MNHEY and CDR2 is SMNVEV (reference sequence). Trimming took off 5 bases at V and 12 bases at J, with 11 bases between the two ends. The CDR3 consists of 10 residues. CDR3 in DNA: TGTGCCAGCAGTGACCCCCAGCGGTACTTC. Amino acid sequence: CASSDPQRYF.

This sequence joins TRBV19 and TRBJ1-2; 8 bases are shared with TRBD1. CDR3 size: 11 residues. The germline CDR1 and CDR2 sequences are LNHDA and SQIVND (reference sequence). V lost 8 bases, J lost 6 bases, and 2 bases stayed unmatched. The CDR3 loop reads CASRQGHGYTF. The CDR3 DNA sequence: TGTGCCAGTCGACAGGGGCATGGCTACACCTTC.

There are a few counts of this clone. The chain combines TRBV2 with TRBJ2-6; 10 nucleotides align to TRBD1. The junction had 4 bases not matched to a gene; V was cut back by 5 bases and J by 3 bases. The CDR3 runs to 16 residues. From germline, CDR1 is SNHLY and CDR2 FYNNEI. In nucleotides, the CDR3 is TGTGCCAGCAGTCAAGACAGGGGGCGTGGGGCCAACGTCCTGACTTTC. Protein product: CASSQDRGRGANVLTF. Full variable domain (outside the CDR3, taken from reference TRBV2 and TRBJ2-6): EPEVTQTPSHQVTQMGQEVILRCVPISNHLYFYWYRQILGQKVEFLVSFYNNEISEKSEIFDDQFSVERPDGSNFTLKIRSTKLEDSAMYFCASSQDRGRGANVLTFGAGSRLTVL.

This sequence joins TRBV5-4 and TRBJ2-7; a weak D match, TRBD1 (6 bases). The CDR3 consists of 13 residues. V was cut by 4 bases and J by 7 bases, with 15 bases left in between. Looked up from germline, CDR1 is SGHNT and CDR2 is YYREEE (reference sequence). The CDR3 is CASSTGWAIEQYF. CDR3 nucleotides: TGTGCCAGCAGCACAGGGTGGGCTATTGAGCAGTACTTC.

The chain carries TRBV6-5 and TRBJ1-6; D is unclear. V was shortened by 3 bases and J by 5 bases, with 14 bases between the two germline ends. In germline, CDR1 is MNHEY, CDR2 SVGAGI. The CDR3 spans 16 residues. CDR3 nucleotides: TGTGCCAGCAGTTATTACGGGGTACTAGATAATTCACCCCTCCACTTT. Amino acids: CASSYYGVLDNSPLHF.

Points on this clone: Other DNA sequences in this sample translate to the same CDR3. The V call is TRBV7-2, the J call TRBJ2-2, with 9 nucleotides matching TRBD1. The trim removed 6 bases at V and 5 bases at J, leaving 1 base unmatched. The germline V gene has CDR1 SGHTA and CDR2 FQGNSA. This CDR3 comprises 13 residues. CDR3 in amino acids: CASRGTGTGELFF. The CDR3 coding sequence is TGTGCCAGCAGGGGGACAGGGACCGGGGAGCTGTTTTTT.

The chain combines TRBV7-3 with TRBJ1-2; 7 bases are shared with TRBD1. V shed 5 bases and J 8 bases; nucleotides not matched to a gene: 14. The length of the CDR3 is 15 residues. Germline values: CDR1 SGHTA, CDR2 FQGTGA. Here the CDR3 reads CASSQQGGQVGGYTF. The CDR3 DNA is TGTGCCAGCAGCCAGCAGGGCGGACAGGTCGGGGGCTACACCTTC.

In this sample, this clone turned up once. The rearrangement uses TRBV10-3 and TRBJ2-1; TRBD1 aligns across 8 bases. V dropped 11 bases and J dropped 8; count of bases not matched to a gene: 5. The CDR3 has 11 amino acids. CDR1 and CDR2 (germline): ENHRY, SYGVKD. CDR3: CASGGGDEQFF. The CDR3 bases are TGTGCCTCAGGGGGCGGGGATGAGCAGTTCTTC.

The CDR3 region has the DNA TGTGCCACCAGTCTGGACAGAGAGAACTATGGCTACACCTTC. Protein: CATSLDRENYGYTF. The chain employs TRBV15 and TRBJ1-2; TRBD1 might be the D (6 bases). CDR3 length: 14 residues. Trimming removed 6 bases from V and 2 bases from J, with 13 bases in between. Germline CDR1 is LNHNV and CDR2 is YYDKDF (reference sequence).